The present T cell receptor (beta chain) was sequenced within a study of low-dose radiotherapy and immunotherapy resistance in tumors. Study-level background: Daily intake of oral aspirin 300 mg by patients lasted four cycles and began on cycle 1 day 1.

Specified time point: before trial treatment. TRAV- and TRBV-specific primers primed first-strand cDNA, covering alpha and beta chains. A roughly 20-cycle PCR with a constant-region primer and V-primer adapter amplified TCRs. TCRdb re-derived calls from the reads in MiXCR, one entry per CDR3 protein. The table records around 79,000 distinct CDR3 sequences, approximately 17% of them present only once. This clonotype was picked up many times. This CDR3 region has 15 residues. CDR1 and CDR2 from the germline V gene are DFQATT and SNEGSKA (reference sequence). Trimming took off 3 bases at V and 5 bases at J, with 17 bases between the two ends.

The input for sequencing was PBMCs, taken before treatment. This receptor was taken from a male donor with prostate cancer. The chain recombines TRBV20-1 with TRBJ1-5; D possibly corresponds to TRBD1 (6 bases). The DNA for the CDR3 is TGCAGTGCTAGGAGATTACAGGGTTACGATCAGCCCCAGCATTTT. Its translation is CSARRLQGYDQPQHF.